This TCR beta chain emerged from a study of response to subunit inactivated influenza vaccine. The study's findings and limits: New T cells are recruited in small numbers by each seasonal influenza vaccination, according to the authors' suggestion.

TCRdb called the RT-PCR reads again in MiXCR, with one record for every CDR3 protein. Found here are about 700,000 distinct CDR3 sequences, approximately 15% of them singletons; the top ten hold around 7%. With regard to this clonotype: Its antigen remains unknown.

Germline values: CDR1 LGHNA, CDR2 YSLEER. The length of the CDR3 is 16 residues. V lost 0 bases, J lost 0 bases, and 11 bases lay in between. The sequences come from PBMCs from blood, collected about 14 days before vaccination. The clonotype originates from a man aged 45-60 years who received an inactivated influenza vaccine. The rearrangement uses TRBV4-3 and TRBJ1-2, with D possibly matching TRBD1 (5 bases). The CDR3 bases are TGCGCCAGCAGCCAAGATCTCAGGGTCGCTAACTATGGCTACACCTTC. It is translated as CASSQDLRVANYGYTF.